This entry lists 18 T cell receptor beta chains sequenced from one sample in a study of Ad26.COV2.S vaccination and SARS-CoV-2 variants. Clones were sequenced by immunoSEQ multiplex PCR, and TCRdb holds only the in-frame ones, with some missing. The data contain about 350,000 clones, roughly nine tenths of them singletons. Specified treatment: some 20 received Ad26.COV2.S at low or high dose, single or two shots; several received placebo; per-sample allocation not given. After the first vaccine or placebo injection, samples were drawn on day 63. This specimen consisted of peripheral blood, obtained in a trial of Ad26.COV2.S vaccine versus placebo. The receptors shown here come from a person aged 18-65 years who received the Ad26.COV2.S COVID-19 vaccine or a placebo.

This chain uses TRBV21-1 with TRBJ2-4. TRBV21-1 is a pseudogene locus. The CDR3 sequence is 16 residues long. The CDR3: CASSKGSSLAKNIQYF. Written as DNA, the CDR3 is TGTGCCAGCAGCAAAGGGTCAAGTTTAGCCAAAAACATTCAGTACTTC.

In DNA, the CDR3 is TGTGCCAGTAGTATGAAAAATTCGGGAGAGACCTATGGCTACACCTTC. Its protein product is CASSMKNSGETYGYTF. V usage is TRBV19 and J usage is TRBJ1-2; D gene unclear. The V end was cut by 3 bases, the J end by 4 bases, with 18 bases between. The CDR3 totals 16 residues. Germline assignment: CDR1 LNHDA and CDR2 SQIVND (reference sequence). The whole variable domain, remainder taken from reference TRBV19 and TRBJ1-2, is DGGITQSPKYLFRKEGQNVTLSCEQNLNHDAMYWYRQDPGQGLRLIYYSQIVNDFQKGDIAEGYSVSREKKESFPLTVTSAQKNPTAFYLCASSMKNSGETYGYTFGSGTRLTVV.

The chain recombines TRBV5-1 with TRBJ2-4; TRBD1 might be the D (6 bases). The CDR3 has 14 amino acids. The V gene's germline CDR1 is SGHRS and CDR2 YFSETQ. V was cut by 0 bases and J by 7 bases, with 11 bases left in between. The CDR3 DNA sequence: TGCGCCAGCAGCTTGGGGGCAGGGGAGAACATTCAGTACTTC. Its protein is CASSLGAGENIQYF.

V usage is TRBV14 and J usage is TRBJ1-4; possibly TRBD1 for D (5 bases). The germline V gene encodes CDR1 SGHDN and CDR2 FVKESK. Trimming took 3 bases from V and 7 from J, leaving 15 bases between them. The length of the CDR3 is 15 residues. The CDR3 loop is CASSQVGGRAEKLFF. CDR3 DNA sequence: TGTGCCAGCAGCCAGGTTGGGGGACGGGCTGAAAAACTGTTTTTT.

This chain joins TRBV5-1 and TRBJ2-1, with D possibly matching TRBD2 (5 bases). CDR1 is SGHRS, CDR2 YFSETQ, per germline. The CDR3 is 14 residues long. Trimming cost V 1 base and J 5 bases, with 10 bases left between them. CDR3 region: CASSLSRGHNEQFF. The CDR3 DNA reads TGCGCCAGCAGCTTGAGTCGGGGTCACAATGAGCAGTTCTTC.

Remarks on this clone: This CDR3 is also generated by other DNA sequences in the sample. The gene calls are TRBV11-2 and TRBJ1-5; D gene uncertain. The CDR3 has 13 amino acids. Between the trimmed V and J ends, which lost 5 bases and 2 bases, there was a span of 7 bases. Germline lookup yields CDR1 SGHAT and CDR2 FQNNGV. This CDR3 reads CASSLDRNQPQHF. CDR3 nucleotides: TGTGCCAGCAGCCTCGACCGCAATCAGCCCCAGCATTTT.

CDR3 DNA sequence: TGTGCCAGTCTAAAAACAGGGGGCTTTAGGCCCCAGCATTTT. It is translated as CASLKTGGFRPQHF. The J gene is TRBJ1-5, the V gene TRBV19; 9 nucleotides agree with TRBD1. Trimming cost V 8 bases and J 9 bases; bases outside gene matches: 11. The CDR3 covers 14 residues. CDR1 and CDR2 (germline): LNHDA, SQIVND (reference sequence).

This clone was observed once. This chain connects TRBV7-9 to TRBJ1-1; 7 positions agree with TRBD1. J was trimmed by 4 bases and V by 6 bases; bases with no gene match: 8. The CDR3 sequence is 14 residues long. Germline loops: CDR1 SEHNR, CDR2 FQNEAQ (reference sequence). CDR3 DNA: TGTGCCAGCAGTACAGGGGTTGGTAGCACTGAAGCTTTCTTT. Amino acid sequence: CASSTGVGSTEAFF.

The chain links TRBV5-4 to TRBJ2-1; 8 positions match TRBD1. J was trimmed by 5 bases and V by 2 bases; bases with no gene match: 3. Germline loops: CDR1 SGHNT, CDR2 YYREEE (reference sequence). The CDR3 loop spans 14 amino acids. Here the CDR3 DNA reads TGTGCCAGCAGCTTACCGACAGGGGACAATGAGCAGTTCTTC. Protein sequence: CASSLPTGDNEQFF.

In its sample, this clone was seen once. The CDR3 coding sequence is TGTGCCAGCAGTTTATCGAAGACAGGGGGTACTGAAGCTTTCTTT. Its translation: CASSLSKTGGTEAFF. The chain recombines TRBV27 with TRBJ1-1; 9 bases are a match to TRBD1. Trimming cost V 0 bases and J 5 bases; bases outside gene matches: 4. The CDR3 runs to 15 residues. Looked up from germline, CDR1 is MNHEY and CDR2 is SMNVEV (reference sequence).

The chain has TRBV11-2 and TRBJ2-1, with D hard to call. V shed 8 bases and J shed 0 bases, with 14 bases lying between them. Germline CDR1 reads SGHAT; CDR2 reads FQNNGV. The CDR3 is 15 amino acids. CDR3 nucleotides: TGTGCCAGCCTAGACCCAAGGAGCTCCTACAATGAGCAGTTCTTC. It is translated as CASLDPRSSYNEQFF. Variable domain in full (rest from reference TRBV11-2 and TRBJ2-1): EAGVAQSPRYKIIEKRQSVAFWCNPISGHATLYWYQQILGQGPKLLIQFQNNGVVDDSQLPKDRFSAERLKGVDSTLKIQPAKLEDSAVYLCASLDPRSSYNEQFFGPGTRLTVL.

This rearrangement joins TRBV5-1 to TRBJ1-3; D unresolved. Trimming cost V 0 bases and J 1 base, with 5 bases left between them. Germline CDR1 reads SGHRS; CDR2 reads YFSETQ. The CDR3 consists of 14 residues. DNA for the CDR3: TGCGCCAGCAGCTTGGCAGGATCTGGAAACACCATATATTTT. Amino acids: CASSLAGSGNTIYF.

This rearrangement joins TRBV5-1 to TRBJ1-1; perhaps TRBD1 as D (6 bases). This CDR3 has 15 residues. Germline V gives CDR1 SGHRS, CDR2 YFSETQ. Trimming removed 4 bases from V and 4 bases from J, with 17 bases in between. The CDR3 DNA sequence: TGCGCCAGCAGCGCCGTCACAGGGCCGGGCACTGAAGCTTTCTTT. This codes for CASSAVTGPGTEAFF.

This clone occurred many times. Additional DNA sequences in this sample encode the identical CDR3. The chain employs TRBV15 and TRBJ1-1, with TRBD1 as a possible D gene (6 bases). CDR1 LNHNV and CDR2 YYDKDF come from the germline V gene (reference sequence). Trimming took off 3 bases at V and 1 base at J, with 15 bases between the two ends. The CDR3 totals 16 residues. The CDR3 nucleotides are TGTGCCACCAGCAGGGATTATGGCAGGGGGAACACTGAAGCTTTCTTT. It codes for CATSRDYGRGNTEAFF.

The chain joins TRBV15 to TRBJ1-4; D remains ambiguous. Germline V CDR1 and CDR2: LNHNV, YYDKDF (reference sequence). This CDR3 comprises 15 residues. Trimming pared 0 bases from V and 4 bases from J, leaving 9 bases between. CDR3 amino acids: CATSRERSVNEKLFF. CDR3 nucleotide sequence: TGTGCCACCAGCAGAGAACGAAGCGTTAATGAAAAACTGTTTTTT. Combining the CDR3 with reference TRBV15 and TRBJ1-4 gives the whole variable domain DAMVIQNPRYQVTQFGKPVTLSCSQTLNHNVMYWYQQKSSQAPKLLFHYYDKDFNNEADTPDNFQSRRPNTSFCFLDIRSPGLGDTAMYLCATSRERSVNEKLFFGSGTQLSVL.

The rearrangement joins TRBV4-2 to TRBJ2-3; D tentatively fits TRBD1 or TRBD2 (6 bases each). V gave up 4 bases and J gave up 3 bases, with 17 bases separating them. This CDR3 is built from 16 residues. Germline V lookup: CDR1 LGHNA, CDR2 YNFKEQ. CDR3 sequence (DNA): TGTGCCAGCAGCCTAATTATTTCGGGGGCGACAGATACGCAGTATTTT. It is translated as CASSLIISGATDTQYF.

The V and J genes are TRBV18 and TRBJ1-1, with 8 bases that match TRBD1. V was clipped by 4 bases and J by 1 base; unmatched bases: 8. Germline V gene data show CDR1 as KGHSH and CDR2 as LQKENI. The CDR3 sequence is 16 residues long. CDR3 sequence (DNA): TGTGCCAGCTCACGTGGCAGGGGGCTATCGAACACTGAAGCTTTCTTT. Translated, it gives CASSRGRGLSNTEAFF.

The chain employs TRBV29-1 and TRBJ2-7; D gene ambiguous. The CDR3 has 11 residues. V was shortened by 4 bases and J by 7 bases, with 11 bases between the two germline ends. Germline V gene data show CDR1 as SQVTM and CDR2 as ANQGSEA. CDR3 protein: CSVGWDEEQYF. As DNA, the CDR3 is TGCAGCGTTGGGTGGGATGAAGAGCAGTACTTC.